These 28 T cell receptor beta chains were all obtained from the same sample, sequenced in a study of control samples from healthy donors and cancer patients. Produced via immunoSEQ multiplex PCR; TCRdb's table is partial and in-frame only. The sample holds 140,000 to 150,000 clones; more than 90% are singletons and the top ten take roughly 3.2%. The specimen sequenced was blood. All receptors derive from a man aged 30 to 45 in good health.

The chain couples TRBV5-4 to TRBJ1-2; D gene ambiguous. The germline CDR1 and CDR2 sequences are SGHNT and YYREEE (reference sequence). The CDR3 has 13 amino acids. V was pared by 0 bases and J by 7 bases, with 10 bases between. The CDR3 protein is CASSLVRSSGYTF. The CDR3 nucleotides read TGTGCCAGCAGCTTGGTAAGGTCAAGTGGCTACACCTTC.

This clone has only one observation. The J gene is TRBJ2-3, the V gene TRBV19, with D perhaps being TRBD1 or TRBD2 (6 bases each). Per the germline V gene, CDR1 is LNHDA and CDR2 is SQIVND (reference sequence). V was clipped by 3 bases and J by 2 bases, with 15 bases between them. The CDR3 sequence is 16 residues long. CDR3 in DNA: TGTGCCAGTAGTATCGCAAAGGGGGGAGCCACAGATACGCAGTATTTT. Translated, it gives CASSIAKGGATDTQYF.

V gene TRBV12-2 combines with J gene TRBJ2-3; TRBD2 is the table's D call and was not checked against the DNA. TRBV12-2 is a listed pseudogene. The CDR3 is 18 residues long. DNA for the CDR3: TGTGCAAGTCGCTCCCCCCTGTCCGCGCGGGGGAGCACAGATACGCAGTATTTT. Encoded protein: CASRSPLSARGSTDTQYF.

This clone was observed once. This chain uses TRBV30 with TRBJ2-3; D gene unclear. The germline CDR1 and CDR2 sequences are GTSNPN and SVGIG (reference sequence). This CDR3 spans 12 amino acids. V shed 0 bases and J shed 11 bases, with 12 bases lying between them. The CDR3: CAWSVRGIGQYF. The CDR3 DNA reads TGTGCCTGGAGTGTACGAGGAATTGGGCAGTATTTT. The full variable domain, its missing parts supplied by reference TRBV30 and TRBJ2-3, is SQTIHQWPATLVQPVGSPLSLECTVEGTSNPNLYWYRQAAGRGLQLLFYSVGIGQISSEVPQNLSASRPQDRQFILSSKKLLLSDSGFYLCAWSVRGIGQYFGPGTRLTVL.

The J gene is TRBJ1-5, the V gene TRBV28; a weak D match, TRBD1 (6 bases). V lost 6 bases, J lost 1 base, and 13 bases lay in between. Germline CDR1 reads MDHEN; CDR2 reads SYDVKM. This CDR3 has 15 amino acids. CDR3 nucleotides: TGTGCCAGCAGCTTTGAGGGGGGGAGCAATCAGCCCCAGCATTTT. This codes for CASSFEGGSNQPQHF.

This rearrangement joins TRBV28 to TRBJ1-3; 12 bases match TRBD1. V gave up 5 bases and J gave up 3 bases; unmatched junction bases: 5. CDR1 and CDR2 (germline): MDHEN, SYDVKM. This CDR3 has 16 residues. CDR3 protein: CASSPGTGGFGNTIYF. The CDR3 DNA reads TGTGCCAGCAGTCCCGGGACAGGGGGCTTTGGAAACACCATATATTTT.

V is TRBV7-6 and J is TRBJ2-5; tentatively, D is TRBD1 (6 bases). V was clipped by 1 base and J by 4 bases, with 13 bases between them. CDR3 size: 15 residues. Germline assignment: CDR1 SGHVS and CDR2 FNYEAQ. CDR3 sequence (DNA): TGTGCCAGCAGCTTAGGCTCAGGGGTTAGAGAGACCCAGTACTTC. Its translation: CASSLGSGVRETQYF.

The J gene is TRBJ2-7, the V gene TRBV5-1; TRBD1 is a possible D gene (6 bases). In germline, CDR1 is SGHRS, CDR2 YFSETQ. The length of the CDR3 is 13 residues. The V end lost 0 bases, the J end lost 3 bases, and 7 bases lay between the germline ends. The CDR3 coding sequence is TGCGCCAGCAGCTTGGACAGGGTCTACGAGCAGTACTTC. Translated, it gives CASSLDRVYEQYF.

The chain is built from TRBV12-3 or TRBV12-4 and TRBJ2-7; TRBD1 matches at 7 bases. CDR3 length: 13 amino acids. V gave up 8 bases and J gave up 0 bases; unmatched junction bases: 4. DNA for the CDR3: TGTGCCAGCGTGGGACAGCTCTCCTACGAGCAGTACTTC. Its protein product is CASVGQLSYEQYF.

The chain has TRBV21-1 and TRBJ2-3; no DNA check was done on the table's D call, TRBD2. TRBV21-1 is flagged as a pseudogene. The CDR3 covers 19 residues. CDR3 coding DNA: TGTGCCAGCAGCAAATCGCATGGGACTAGCGGGGATTGGGCAGATACGCAGTATTTT. This codes for CASSKSHGTSGDWADTQYF.

V is TRBV13 and J is TRBJ1-1, with 10 positions matching TRBD1. The CDR3 covers 15 residues. Trimming took 4 bases from V and 0 from J; bases not matched to a gene: 2. Germline CDR1 is PRHDT and CDR2 is FYEKMQ (reference sequence). The CDR3 protein is CASSSGQGLNTEAFF. CDR3 nucleotides: TGTGCCAGCAGCTCGGGACAGGGGTTGAACACTGAAGCTTTCTTT.

V usage is TRBV3-1 (or the pseudogene TRBV3-2) and J usage is TRBJ2-3; D ambiguous. The CDR3 runs 14 residues. Germline values: CDR1 LGHDT, CDR2 YNNKEL (reference sequence). Trimming removed 0 bases from V and 1 base from J, with 5 bases in between. Here the CDR3 DNA reads TGTGCCAGCAGCCAAGATAGGGGCACAGATACGCAGTATTTT. Encoded protein: CASSQDRGTDTQYF.

The CDR3 reads CASSVYRGSNEKLFF. CDR3 nucleotides: TGTGCCAGCAGCGTCTACAGGGGCTCTAATGAAAAACTGTTTTTT. This rearrangement joins TRBV5-5 to TRBJ1-4; the match to TRBD1 covers 7 bases. The V segment lost 4 bases and the J segment 3 bases; nucleotides outside the gene matches: 6. The germline V gene encodes CDR1 SGHKS and CDR2 YYEKEE (reference sequence). This CDR3 spans 15 amino acids.

The chain is built from TRBV6-5 and TRBJ2-3; D gene uncertain. Looked up from germline, CDR1 is MNHEY and CDR2 is SVGAGI. V was trimmed by 1 base and J by 6 bases, leaving 2 bases between them. This CDR3 is 11 amino acids long. DNA of the CDR3: TGTGCCAGCAGTTACTTTGATACGCAGTATTTT. This gives the protein CASSYFDTQYF.

In regard to this clone: Other DNA sequences in this sample translate to the same CDR3. The chain is built from TRBV3-1 (or the pseudogene TRBV3-2) and TRBJ2-7; 8 nucleotides match TRBD2. The CDR3 is 16 residues long. The V gene's germline CDR1 is LGHDT and CDR2 YNNKEL (reference sequence). V was clipped by 6 bases and J by 1 base; unmatched bases: 11. DNA of the CDR3: TGTGCCAGCAGTTCACCGTTTAGCGGGGTGTCCTACGAGCAGTACTTC. It encodes CASSSPFSGVSYEQYF.

This clone is a singleton in its sample. V gene TRBV3-1 (or the pseudogene TRBV3-2) combines with J gene TRBJ2-3; 8 positions agree with TRBD2. The CDR3 runs to 18 residues. The ends lost 1 base at V and 4 bases at J; junction bases unmatched: 13. Germline CDR1 is LGHDT and CDR2 is YNNKEL (reference sequence). The CDR3, as DNA: TGTGCCAGCAGCCAAGGAGAAAGCGGGGGAGGTTGGGCAGATACGCAGTATTTT. This codes for CASSQGESGGGWADTQYF.

This clone was recorded only once. This specimen includes other DNA sequences encoding the same CDR3. The V and J genes are TRBV12-5 and TRBJ1-2; 7 positions match TRBD1. V trimming: 7 bases; J trimming: 3 bases; junction bases outside the gene matches: 17. This CDR3 spans 17 amino acids. Germline assignment: CDR1 LGHNT and CDR2 FRNRAP. CDR3 nucleotide sequence: TGTGCTAGTGCTCTGGAGAGGGACAGCATTCACCACTATGGCTACACCTTC. Its translation is CASALERDSIHHYGYTF.

The chain joins TRBV6-6 to TRBJ1-1; the D is unclear. V was trimmed by 2 bases and J by 0 bases, leaving 7 bases between them. CDR3 length equals 14 residues. Per the germline V gene, CDR1 is MNHNY and CDR2 is SVGAGI (reference sequence). The CDR3 coding sequence is TGTGCCAGCAGTTACACGGTAATGAACACTGAAGCTTTCTTT. Its translation is CASSYTVMNTEAFF.

The J gene is TRBJ2-6, the V gene TRBV24-1, with no clear D. Germline V gene sequence: CDR1 KGHDR, CDR2 SFDVKD. The CDR3 extends over 15 amino acids. V was clipped by 4 bases and J by 0 bases, with 6 bases between them. Here the CDR3 DNA reads TGTGCCACCAGTGACCCTCGCTCTGGGGCCAACGTCCTGACTTTC. It encodes CATSDPRSGANVLTF.

The rearrangement uses TRBV7-8 and TRBJ2-3, with D perhaps assigned TRBD1 or TRBD2 (6 bases each). The CDR3 runs to 16 residues. Trimming shortened V by 1 base and J by 5 bases, and 16 bases separated the two germline ends. Germline assignment: CDR1 SGHVS and CDR2 FQNEAQ. The CDR3 here is CASSLEWGARGDTQYF. DNA of the CDR3: TGTGCCAGCAGCTTAGAGTGGGGGGCGCGTGGAGATACGCAGTATTTT.

This clone was seen only once. The chain joins TRBV6-1 to TRBJ2-2, with TRBD1 identical over 9 bases. V lost 0 bases to trimming and J lost 1 base; unmatched junction nucleotides: 12. The germline V gene encodes CDR1 MNHNS and CDR2 SASEGT. This CDR3 contains 20 residues. Written as DNA, the CDR3 is TGTGCCAGCAGTGAAGCGGGGCCCGGGACAGGGCGCCTGAACACCGGGGAGCTGTTTTTT. Translated, it gives CASSEAGPGTGRLNTGELFF.

DNA for the CDR3: TGTGCCAGCAGCTCCGGGACAGGGCATCCTGAAGCTTTCTTT. It codes for CASSSGTGHPEAFF. This chain links TRBV9 with TRBJ1-1; 9 nucleotides match TRBD1. V gave up 4 bases and J gave up 6 bases; unmatched junction bases: 7. The CDR3 covers 14 residues. From germline, CDR1 is SGDLS and CDR2 YYNGEE.

The rearrangement links TRBV24-1 to TRBJ2-7, with TRBD1 as a possible D gene (6 bases). The CDR3 sequence is 13 residues long. Per the germline V gene, CDR1 is KGHDR and CDR2 is SFDVKD. V was clipped by 5 bases and J by 7 bases, with 14 bases between them. CDR3 DNA: TGTGCCACCAGTGGGACAGTAATGGGGGAGCAGTACTTC. It yields the protein CATSGTVMGEQYF.

This clone was counted once. This chain connects TRBV5-1 to TRBJ2-7; 7 nucleotides line up with TRBD1. Germline V gene lookup returns CDR1 SGHRS and CDR2 YFSETQ. V was pared by 8 bases and J by 1 base, with 6 bases of the junction left unmatched. The CDR3 spans 13 residues. The CDR3 loop is CASGTAVSYEQYF. CDR3 coding DNA: TGCGCCAGTGGGACAGCGGTTTCCTACGAGCAGTACTTC.

This chain joins TRBV28 and TRBJ1-6; D is possibly TRBD1 (6 bases). V was pared by 7 bases and J by 0 bases, with 10 bases between. This CDR3 contains 15 residues. From germline, CDR1 is MDHEN and CDR2 SYDVKM. Written as DNA, the CDR3 is TGTGCCAGCACTTTGACAGGCTCCTATAATTCACCCCTCCACTTT. This codes for CASTLTGSYNSPLHF.

The J gene is TRBJ1-2, the V gene TRBV6-5; D call uncertain. V lost 4 bases, J lost 5 bases, and 17 bases lay in between. The germline V gene encodes CDR1 MNHEY and CDR2 SVGAGI. The CDR3 is 15 amino acids. CDR3 residues: CASSSSSASLYGYTF. CDR3 bases: TGTGCCAGCAGTTCCTCCTCGGCATCCCTTTATGGCTACACCTTC.

This rearrangement joins TRBV19 to TRBJ2-7; D gene uncertain. The CDR3 length is 14 residues. CDR1 and CDR2 from the germline V gene are LNHDA and SQIVND (reference sequence). V lost 0 bases to trimming and J lost 5 bases, with 11 bases between them. The CDR3 sequence: CASSIDDSRHEQYF. CDR3 coding DNA: TGTGCCAGTAGTATAGATGATTCGAGGCACGAGCAGTACTTC.

This clone was recorded only once. The chain links TRBV12-5 to TRBJ2-1, with 12 bases lining up with TRBD2. J was trimmed by 7 bases and V by 0 bases; bases with no gene match: 7. The CDR3 is 17 amino acids. CDR1 and CDR2 from the germline V gene are LGHNT and FRNRAP. The CDR3 loop reads CASGLVLLGLAGNEQFF. CDR3 nucleotides: TGTGCTAGTGGTTTGGTACTCCTAGGACTAGCGGGGAATGAGCAGTTCTTC. Full variable domain (rest looked up from reference TRBV12-5 and TRBJ2-1): DARVTQTPRHKVTEMGQEVTMRCQPILGHNTVFWYRQTMMQGLELLAYFRNRAPLDDSGMPKDRFSAEMPDATLATLKIQPSEPRDSAVYFCASGLVLLGLAGNEQFFGPGTRLTVL.